This is a list of T cell receptor beta chains from one sample in a study of response to subunit inactivated influenza vaccine. A single record per CDR3 protein comes from TCRdb applying MiXCR to the RT-PCR reads. The table shows 500,000 to 600,000 distinct CDR3 sequences, with around 8% occurring only once. The specimen was PBMCs from blood, collected roughly 24 months after vaccination. These receptors were collected from a man aged 45 to 75 who received an inactivated influenza vaccine. CDR3s include the opening cysteine and the closing phenylalanine or tryptophan. Fields, in order: V gene, J gene, D gene, clone size, CDR3 protein, CDR3 DNA. D genes are given only for firm matches. Some rows mark clone size as missing; the rest say once, few, many or name a class of expanded clone.

>TRBV4-2|TRBJ1-5|-|few
CASSHEQNRNQPQHF
TGTGCCAGCAGCCACGAACAGAACCGCAATCAGCCCCAGCATTTT
>TRBV20-1|TRBJ2-7|TRBD1|-
CSAKMGQSYEQYF
TGCAGTGCTAAAATGGGACAGTCCTACGAGCAGTACTTC
>TRBV6-2/TRBV6-3|TRBJ1-1|-|once
CASSYWAEAFF
TGTGCCAGCAGTTATTGGGCTGAAGCTTTCTTT
>TRBV3-1|TRBJ1-3|-|many
CASSQDFGGSGNTIYF
TGTGCCAGCAGCCAAGATTTCGGGGGCTCTGGAAACACCATATATTTT
>TRBV3-1|TRBJ2-1|TRBD1|few
CASSQILRQGGNEQFF
TGTGCCAGCAGCCAAATCCTCCGACAGGGTGGGAATGAGCAGTTCTTC
>TRBV19|TRBJ2-6|-|few
CASNPLGMSSGANVLTF
TGTGCCAGTAACCCTTTGGGCATGAGCTCTGGGGCCAACGTCCTGACTTTC
>TRBV5-1|TRBJ2-1|TRBD2|few
CASSSSGRADNEQFF
TGCGCCAGCAGCAGTAGCGGGAGGGCCGACAATGAGCAGTTCTTC
>TRBV12-3/TRBV12-4|TRBJ2-7|-|many
CASSLLASYEQYF
TGTGCCAGCAGTTTATTGGCTTCCTACGAGCAGTACTTC
>TRBV20-1|TRBJ2-7|-|many
CSAGSWAGSYEQYF
TGCAGTGCCGGGTCCTGGGCGGGCTCCTACGAGCAGTACTTC
>TRBV5-1|TRBJ2-7|-|-
CASTLRGSEDEQYF
TGCGCCAGCACACTCCGGGGGTCAGAGGACGAGCAGTACTTC